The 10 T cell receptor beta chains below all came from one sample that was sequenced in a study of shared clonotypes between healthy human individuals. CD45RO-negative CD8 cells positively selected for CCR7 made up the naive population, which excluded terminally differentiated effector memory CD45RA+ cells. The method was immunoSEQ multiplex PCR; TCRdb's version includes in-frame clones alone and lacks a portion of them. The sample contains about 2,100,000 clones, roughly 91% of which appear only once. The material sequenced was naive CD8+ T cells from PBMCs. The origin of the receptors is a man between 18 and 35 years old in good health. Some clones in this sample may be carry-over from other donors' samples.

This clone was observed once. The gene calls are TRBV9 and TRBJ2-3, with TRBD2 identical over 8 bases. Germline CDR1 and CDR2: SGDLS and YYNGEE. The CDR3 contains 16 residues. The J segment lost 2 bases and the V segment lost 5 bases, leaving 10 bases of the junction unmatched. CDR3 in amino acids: CASSRGSGRHTDTQYF. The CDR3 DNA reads TGTGCCAGCAGTCGGGGGAGCGGGAGACACACAGATACGCAGTATTTT.

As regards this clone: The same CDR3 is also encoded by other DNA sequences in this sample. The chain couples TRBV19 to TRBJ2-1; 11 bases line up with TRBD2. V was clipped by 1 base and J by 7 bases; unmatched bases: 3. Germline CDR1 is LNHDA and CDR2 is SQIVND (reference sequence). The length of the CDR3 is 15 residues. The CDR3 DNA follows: TGTGCCAGTAGTATAGTAGCGGGAGGGCCAAATGAGCAGTTCTTC. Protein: CASSIVAGGPNEQFF.

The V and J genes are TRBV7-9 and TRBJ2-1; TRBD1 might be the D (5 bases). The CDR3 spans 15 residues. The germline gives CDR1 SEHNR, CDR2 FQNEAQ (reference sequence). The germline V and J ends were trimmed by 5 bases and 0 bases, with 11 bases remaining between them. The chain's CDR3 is CASSTRQSSYNEQFF. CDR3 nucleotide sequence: TGTGCCAGCAGCACAAGACAGAGCTCCTACAATGAGCAGTTCTTC. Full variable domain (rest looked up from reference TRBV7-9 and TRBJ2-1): DTGVSQNPRHKITKRGQNVTFRCDPISEHNRLYWYRQTLGQGPEFLTYFQNEAQLEKSRLLSDRFSAERPKGSFSTLEIQRTEQGDSAMYLCASSTRQSSYNEQFFGPGTRLTVL.

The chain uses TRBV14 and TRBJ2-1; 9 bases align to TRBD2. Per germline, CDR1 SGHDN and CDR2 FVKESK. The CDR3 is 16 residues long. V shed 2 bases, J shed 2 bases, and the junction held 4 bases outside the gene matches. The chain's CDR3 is CASSQISGSPYNEQFF. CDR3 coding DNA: TGTGCCAGCAGCCAAATTAGCGGGAGCCCCTACAATGAGCAGTTCTTC.

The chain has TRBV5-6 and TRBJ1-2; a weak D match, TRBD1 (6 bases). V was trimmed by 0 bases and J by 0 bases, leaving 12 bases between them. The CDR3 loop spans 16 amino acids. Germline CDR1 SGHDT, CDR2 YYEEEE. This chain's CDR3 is CASSLVPRDTNYGYTF. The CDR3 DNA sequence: TGTGCCAGCAGCTTGGTTCCCAGGGACACTAACTATGGCTACACCTTC.

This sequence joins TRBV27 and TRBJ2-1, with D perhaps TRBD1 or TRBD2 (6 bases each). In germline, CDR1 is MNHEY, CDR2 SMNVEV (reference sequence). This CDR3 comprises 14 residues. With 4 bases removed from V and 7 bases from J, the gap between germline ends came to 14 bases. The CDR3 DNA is TGTGCCAGCAGTTACAGGGAAGGAGGGAATGAGCAGTTCTTC. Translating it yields CASSYREGGNEQFF.

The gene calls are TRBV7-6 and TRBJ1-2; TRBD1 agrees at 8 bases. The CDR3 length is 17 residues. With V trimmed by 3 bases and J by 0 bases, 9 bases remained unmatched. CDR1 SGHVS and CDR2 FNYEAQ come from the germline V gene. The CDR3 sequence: CASSFLQGARPNYGYTF. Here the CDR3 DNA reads TGTGCCAGCAGCTTTTTGCAGGGGGCCAGACCTAACTATGGCTACACCTTC.

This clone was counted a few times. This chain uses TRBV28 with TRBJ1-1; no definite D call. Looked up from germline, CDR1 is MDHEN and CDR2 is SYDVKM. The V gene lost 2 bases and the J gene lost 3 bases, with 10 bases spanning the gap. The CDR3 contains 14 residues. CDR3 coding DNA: TGTGCCAGCAGTTTAGGGCTTTCCTACACTGAAGCTTTCTTT. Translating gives CASSLGLSYTEAFF.

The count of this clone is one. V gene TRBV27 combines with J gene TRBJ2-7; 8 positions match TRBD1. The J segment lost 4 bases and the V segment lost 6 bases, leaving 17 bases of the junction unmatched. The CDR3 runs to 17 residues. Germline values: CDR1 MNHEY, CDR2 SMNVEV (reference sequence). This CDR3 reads CASRGAGRRRGLYEQYF. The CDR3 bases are TGTGCCAGCAGGGGCGCTGGAAGGCGCAGGGGGCTTTACGAGCAGTACTTC.

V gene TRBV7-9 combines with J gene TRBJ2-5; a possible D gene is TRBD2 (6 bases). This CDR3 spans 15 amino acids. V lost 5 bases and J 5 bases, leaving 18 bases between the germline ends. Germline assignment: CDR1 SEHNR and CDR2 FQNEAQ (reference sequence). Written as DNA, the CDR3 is TGTGCCAGCAGCACCCGAGCGGGCGGGTGGGAGACCCAGTACTTC. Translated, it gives CASSTRAGGWETQYF. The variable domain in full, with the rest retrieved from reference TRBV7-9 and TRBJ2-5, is DTGVSQNPRHKITKRGQNVTFRCDPISEHNRLYWYRQTLGQGPEFLTYFQNEAQLEKSRLLSDRFSAERPKGSFSTLEIQRTEQGDSAMYLCASSTRAGGWETQYFGPGTRLLVL.